Reported below is one T cell receptor (beta chain). Its target is not known. CDR3 length equals 14 residues. Deletions cut 4 bases from V and 3 bases from J, with 12 bases between. CDR1 is MNHEY, CDR2 SMNVEV, per germline (reference sequence). The data are from a study of cytomegalovirus exposure and HLA in healthy donors. Donors were ostensibly healthy at sampling, although undocumented immune exposures were probable. Vbeta (60) and Jbeta (13) primers were used in the PCR. Measured with immunoSEQ multiplex PCR; TCRdb has only the in-frame clones, and not every one. Altogether around 100,000 clones are present, about three quarters being singletons, with the ten largest covering around 5%. Study-level points and caveats: Within a later analysis, the majority of CMV-associated TCR beta chains appeared HLA-restricted.

The genes are TRBV27 and TRBJ1-1; D call uncertain. The sequence came from a female donor in good health and CMV-seropositive. Sequenced material: PBMCs. Here the CDR3 reads CASSWAGRDTEAFF. CDR3 nucleotides: TGTGCCAGCAGTTGGGCAGGTCGCGACACTGAAGCTTTCTTT.